A single sample gave rise to the 15 T cell receptor beta chains below, sequenced in a study of cytomegalovirus exposure and HLA in healthy donors. The PCR contained 60 Vbeta and 13 Jbeta primers. Sequenced by immunoSEQ multiplex PCR; TCRdb stores in-frame clones only, minus some. The table records roughly 99,000 clones, around three quarters of them present only once. Material for sequencing was PBMCs. Receptors were obtained from a male donor in good health and CMV-seropositive.

The J gene is TRBJ1-2, the V gene TRBV19, with D possibly being TRBD1 (5 bases). The CDR3 contains 12 residues. Trimming removed 3 bases from V and 4 bases from J, with 6 bases in between. Germline CDR1 is LNHDA and CDR2 is SQIVND (reference sequence). The CDR3 sequence is CASSMTAYGYTF. The DNA of the CDR3 is TGTGCCAGTAGTATGACAGCCTATGGCTACACCTTC.

V is TRBV2 and J is TRBJ2-1, with TRBD1 as a possible D gene (5 bases). V lost 5 bases and J lost 8, with 16 bases in between. The CDR3 has 14 amino acids. Germline V CDR1 and CDR2: SNHLY, FYNNEI. CDR3 region: CASSPTALKDEQFF. DNA of the CDR3: TGTGCCAGCAGTCCGACAGCCTTAAAAGATGAGCAGTTCTTC.

V usage is TRBV19 and J usage is TRBJ1-5; a possible D gene is TRBD1 (5 bases). This CDR3 has 16 residues. Germline values: CDR1 LNHDA, CDR2 SQIVND (reference sequence). Trimming stripped 6 bases from V and 2 bases from J, with 17 bases between. The CDR3 bases are TGTGCCAGTAGAGAAGGCAGGGTTCGGGGCAATCAGCCCCAGCATTTT. Translated, it gives CASREGRVRGNQPQHF.

This chain connects TRBV30 to TRBJ1-6, with D uncertain. Germline V gives CDR1 GTSNPN, CDR2 SVGIG (reference sequence). Trimming took off 5 bases at V and 8 bases at J, with 13 bases between the two ends. The CDR3 is 13 amino acids. CDR3 loop: CAWDLRDHSPLHF. In DNA, the CDR3 is TGTGCCTGGGACCTGAGGGATCATTCACCCCTCCACTTT. Full variable domain (rest looked up from reference TRBV30 and TRBJ1-6): SQTIHQWPATLVQPVGSPLSLECTVEGTSNPNLYWYRQAAGRGLQLLFYSVGIGQISSEVPQNLSASRPQDRQFILSSKKLLLSDSGFYLCAWDLRDHSPLHFGNGTRLTVT.

This rearrangement joins TRBV18 to TRBJ2-7; D might be TRBD1 (6 bases). The CDR3 has 14 residues. The V gene lost 2 bases and the J gene lost 2 bases, with 10 bases spanning the gap. CDR1 and CDR2 (germline): KGHSH, LQKENI. CDR3 DNA: TGTGCCAGCTCACCAGATACAGGGACCTACGAGCAGTACTTC. It codes for CASSPDTGTYEQYF.

The chain couples TRBV6-5 to TRBJ2-2; D unresolved. With 7 bases removed from V and 4 bases from J, the gap between germline ends came to 7 bases. Germline assignment: CDR1 MNHEY and CDR2 SVGAGI. This CDR3 contains 12 residues. DNA for the CDR3: TGTGCCAGCACCCCAGGCACCGGGGAGCTGTTTTTT. Its translation: CASTPGTGELFF.

The CDR3 DNA reads TGTGCCAGCAGCGTAGCGGGGGGGCCGGTAGATACGCAGTATTTT. Its protein product is CASSVAGGPVDTQYF. The chain uses TRBV9 and TRBJ2-3; 8 bases are shared with TRBD2. The CDR3 totals 15 residues. V lost 0 bases to trimming and J lost 5 bases; unmatched junction nucleotides: 5. Germline V gene lookup returns CDR1 SGDLS and CDR2 YYNGEE.

The chain joins TRBV27 to TRBJ1-4, with D perhaps TRBD1 (5 bases). With 0 bases removed from V and 6 bases from J, the gap between germline ends came to 8 bases. Germline CDR1 MNHEY, CDR2 SMNVEV (reference sequence). This CDR3 contains 14 residues. The CDR3 spells CASSLSGRDEKLFF. CDR3 in DNA: TGTGCCAGCAGTTTATCGGGCAGGGATGAAAAACTGTTTTTT.

V gene TRBV30 combines with J gene TRBJ2-7; D gene uncertain. The CDR3 has 13 residues. Germline values: CDR1 GTSNPN, CDR2 SVGIG (reference sequence). Deletions cut 6 bases from V and 2 bases from J, with 14 bases between. Here the CDR3 DNA reads TGTGCCTGCCTTCTGAGTAGTGCCTACGAGCAGTACTTC. Its protein product is CACLLSSAYEQYF.

This clone was picked up many times. The CDR3 DNA follows: TGCGCCAGCAGCTTGGGGGTCGCAGGGTGGCTTTATGGCTACACCTTC. Translating it yields CASSLGVAGWLYGYTF. The V call is TRBV5-1, the J call TRBJ1-2; D is possibly TRBD1 (5 bases). The germline V gene encodes CDR1 SGHRS and CDR2 YFSETQ. V was cut by 0 bases and J by 5 bases, with 17 bases left in between. The CDR3 consists of 16 residues.

The sample holds one count of this clone. This chain joins TRBV6-1 and TRBJ2-5; 7 bases fit TRBD2. J was trimmed by 1 base and V by 3 bases; bases with no gene match: 8. The germline V gene has CDR1 MNHNS and CDR2 SASEGT. The CDR3 length is 16 residues. In nucleotides, the CDR3 is TGTGCCAGCAGTGACGGGGGGTTAGCGGGCCAAGAGACCCAGTACTTC. It yields the protein CASSDGGLAGQETQYF.

This chain links TRBV6-1 with TRBJ2-3; 7 bases align to TRBD1. J lost 2 bases, V lost 4 bases, and 6 bases had no gene match. The germline V gene has CDR1 MNHNS and CDR2 SASEGT. This CDR3 comprises 15 residues. The CDR3 protein is CASSGRDRHTDTQYF. The CDR3 DNA is TGTGCCAGCAGTGGCCGGGACAGACACACAGATACGCAGTATTTT.

This chain connects TRBV4-1 to TRBJ2-2; tentatively, D is TRBD2 (5 bases). Deletions cut 0 bases from V and 5 bases from J, with 7 bases between. This CDR3 spans 14 amino acids. Germline CDR1 is MGHRA and CDR2 is YSYEKL. CDR3 sequence (DNA): TGCGCCAGCAGCCAAGAGAGGGAGACCGGGGAGCTGTTTTTT. This translates into CASSQERETGELFF.

The chain carries TRBV28 and TRBJ2-7, with TRBD1 matching over 7 bases. CDR1 MDHEN and CDR2 SYDVKM come from the germline V gene. Unmatched junction bases numbered 2, after V lost 8 bases and J lost 1 base. This CDR3 spans 12 amino acids. The CDR3 spells CASQQGSYEQYF. The CDR3 nucleotides read TGTGCCAGCCAACAGGGGTCCTACGAGCAGTACTTC.

The chain is built from TRBV7-2 and TRBJ1-1; D is unclear. This CDR3 has 15 residues. The germline gives CDR1 SGHTA, CDR2 FQGNSA. Trimming removed 1 base at V and 1 base at J, with 10 bases between. The CDR3 loop reads CASSLVSARNTEAFF. The CDR3 coding sequence is TGTGCCAGCAGCTTAGTGAGCGCCCGGAACACTGAAGCTTTCTTT.